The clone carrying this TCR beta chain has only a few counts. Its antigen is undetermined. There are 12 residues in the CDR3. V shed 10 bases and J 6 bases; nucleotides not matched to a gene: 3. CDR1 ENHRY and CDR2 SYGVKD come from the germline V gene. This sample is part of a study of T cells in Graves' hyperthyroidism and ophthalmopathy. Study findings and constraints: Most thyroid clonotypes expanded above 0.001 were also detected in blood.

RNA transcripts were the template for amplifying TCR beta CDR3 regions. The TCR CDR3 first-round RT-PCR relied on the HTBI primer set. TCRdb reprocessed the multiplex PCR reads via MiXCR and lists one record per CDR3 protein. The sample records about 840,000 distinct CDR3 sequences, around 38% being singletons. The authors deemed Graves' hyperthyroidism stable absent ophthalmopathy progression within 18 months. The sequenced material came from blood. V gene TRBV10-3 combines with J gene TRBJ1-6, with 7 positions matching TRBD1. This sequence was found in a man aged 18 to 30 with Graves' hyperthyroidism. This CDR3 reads CATGTVNSPLHF. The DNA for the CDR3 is TGTGCCACCGGGACAGTTAATTCACCCCTCCACTTT.